This TCR beta chain was retrieved from a study of cytomegalovirus exposure and HLA in healthy donors. Findings and limits, study-wide: TCR beta V- and J-gene trimming, according to a later analysis, was linked to a missense DCLRE1C variant. Equally common other TCR beta chains were less clonally expanded than HLA-associated ones, a later analysis found. Indistinguishability led to the exclusion of some V segments, TRBV6-2 and TRBV6-3 included. The authors considered a cluster of highly shared sequence variants likely to be a sequencing artifact.

Trimming removed 7 bases at V and 1 base at J, with 13 bases between. Germline V lookup: CDR1 SGHRS, CDR2 YFSETQ. CDR3 length: 14 residues. As regards this clone: Antigen: not known.

Primers: 60 Vbeta forward and 13 Jbeta reverse. Sequencing used immunoSEQ multiplex PCR; TCRdb keeps in-frame clones, though not all of them. The data contain 150,000 or so clones, around 77% of them seen just once; the ten biggest clones take up 2.2%. The sample consisted of PBMCs. The genes are TRBV5-1 and TRBJ2-3, with TRBD2 as a possible D gene (6 bases). The clonotype was recovered from a man in his fifties in good health and CMV-seropositive. Here the CDR3 reads CASHRDFGTDTQYF. The CDR3 nucleotides read TGCGCCAGCCACCGGGACTTCGGCACAGATACGCAGTATTTT.